The 20 T cell receptor beta chains reported below all come from one sample, sequenced in a study of early T cells in non-severe SARS-CoV-2 infection. TCRdb processed the 5' RACE reads anew with MiXCR; each CDR3 protein has one entry. This sample has about 42,000 distinct CDR3 sequences; around 7% occur once, and the top ten carry roughly 4.3%. The material sequenced was whole blood. These receptor sequences come from an adult who was a healthcare worker with PCR-confirmed SARS-CoV-2 infection or an uninfected control (not recorded which).

A few counts support this clonotype. The chain has TRBV27 and TRBJ2-1; the D gene could be TRBD1 or TRBD2 (6 bases each). Deletions cut 0 bases from V and 9 bases from J, with 18 bases between. From germline, CDR1 is MNHEY and CDR2 SMNVEV (reference sequence). This CDR3 is 16 amino acids long. The CDR3 here is CASSLSGGSGVSEQFF. For the CDR3, the DNA is TGTGCCAGCAGTTTATCGGGAGGCTCAGGGGTCAGTGAGCAGTTCTTC.

There are many counts of this clonotype. The J gene is TRBJ2-1, the V gene TRBV2; D is unresolved. This CDR3 comprises 13 residues. V lost 4 bases to trimming and J lost 9 bases, with 13 bases between them. Germline V lookup: CDR1 SNHLY, CDR2 FYNNEI. CDR3 in DNA: TGTGCCAGCAGTGTAAGTGCTGATTCTGAGCAGTTCTTC. It encodes CASSVSADSEQFF.

This clonotype appeared a few times. The V and J genes are TRBV2 and TRBJ2-7; no reliable D call. Germline V gene lookup returns CDR1 SNHLY and CDR2 FYNNEI. V was clipped by 3 bases and J by 4 bases, with 4 bases between them. This CDR3 is built from 11 residues. CDR3 coding DNA: TGTGCCAGCAGTGAGCGGTACGAGCAGTACTTC. Its translation is CASSERYEQYF.

This clonotype was seen ten or more times. The gene calls are TRBV7-8 and TRBJ2-4; TRBD1 matches at 8 bases. This CDR3 has 13 amino acids. Unmatched junction bases numbered 3, after V lost 3 bases and J lost 8 bases. Per germline, CDR1 SGHVS and CDR2 FQNEAQ. DNA for the CDR3: TGTGCCAGCAGCTTCGACAGGGGAGACATTCAGTACTTC. Translated: CASSFDRGDIQYF.

This clonotype was seen a handful of times. The chain joins TRBV11-2 to TRBJ2-1; D is ambiguous. The CDR3 extends over 12 amino acids. V was trimmed by 5 bases and J by 4 bases, leaving 6 bases between them. CDR1 is SGHAT and CDR2 is FQNNGV in the germline V gene. The CDR3 nucleotides read TGTGCCAGCAGCCTCCAATACAATGAGCAGTTCTTC. This gives the protein CASSLQYNEQFF. Complete variable domain (other parts from reference TRBV11-2 and TRBJ2-1): EAGVAQSPRYKIIEKRQSVAFWCNPISGHATLYWYQQILGQGPKLLIQFQNNGVVDDSQLPKDRFSAERLKGVDSTLKIQPAKLEDSAVYLCASSLQYNEQFFGPGTRLTVL.

In this sample, this clonotype turned up a few times. This chain joins TRBV12-3 or TRBV12-4 and TRBJ2-1; 12 bases agree with TRBD2. V shed 6 bases, J shed 6 bases, and the junction held 3 bases outside the gene matches. CDR3 length: 14 residues. CDR3 coding DNA: TGTGCCAGCAGGACTAGCGGGGGACGCAATGAGCAGTTCTTC. Amino acid sequence: CASRTSGGRNEQFF.

This chain uses TRBV7-6 with TRBJ2-3; D may be TRBD2 (6 bases). V was shortened by 5 bases and J by 6 bases, with 15 bases between the two germline ends. Germline V gene sequence: CDR1 SGHVS, CDR2 FNYEAQ. This CDR3 spans 14 amino acids. The CDR3 reads CASSLSGDFDTQYF. In DNA, the CDR3 is TGTGCCAGCAGCCTCTCGGGGGACTTTGATACGCAGTATTTT.

Many counts were recorded for this clonotype. The rearrangement links TRBV5-4 to TRBJ1-1; D is unclear. Trimming removed 0 bases from V and 6 bases from J, with 3 bases in between. The germline V gene encodes CDR1 SGHNT and CDR2 YYREEE (reference sequence). This CDR3 spans 11 amino acids. CDR3 sequence: CASSLAAEAFF. The CDR3 coding sequence is TGTGCCAGCAGCTTGGCAGCTGAAGCTTTCTTT.

This clonotype showed up many times. DNA of the CDR3: TGTGCCAGCAGCTTAGGCCGGACAGGGGAATACGAGCAGTACTTC. This gives the protein CASSLGRTGEYEQYF. The chain carries TRBV11-2 and TRBJ2-7; 9 nucleotides match TRBD1. Germline values: CDR1 SGHAT, CDR2 FQNNGV. The ends lost 1 base at V and 4 bases at J; junction bases unmatched: 5. The CDR3 extends over 15 amino acids.

Ten or more counts support this clonotype. The chain links TRBV10-3 to TRBJ1-1; D gene uncertain. CDR3 length equals 14 residues. Germline CDR1 reads ENHRY; CDR2 reads SYGVKD. Trimming took off 3 bases at V and 0 bases at J, with 8 bases between the two ends. For the CDR3, the DNA is TGTGCCATCAGTGATGCCGGGATGAACACTGAAGCTTTCTTT. This sequence encodes CAISDAGMNTEAFF.

This clonotype was detected ten times or more. One end of the junction is discordant with germline, which a read error may explain. The chain has TRBV5-4 and TRBJ2-1; TRBD1 or TRBD2 may be the D gene (6 bases each). The length of the CDR3 is 15 residues. Germline assignment: CDR1 SGHNT and CDR2 YYREEE (reference sequence). CDR3 loop: CASTLVGGPYNEQFF. In DNA, the CDR3 is TGTGCCAGCACCTTGGTAGGGGGGCCTTACAATGAGCAGTTCTTC. Based on the CDR3 plus reference TRBV5-4 and TRBJ2-1, the full variable domain is ETGVTQSPTHLIKTRGQQVTLRCSSQSGHNTVSWYQQALGQGPQFIFQYYREEENGRGNFPPRFSGLQFPNYSSELNVNALELDDSALYLCASTLVGGPYNEQFFGPGTRLTVL.

This clonotype was counted only a few times. V gene TRBV6-6 combines with J gene TRBJ2-5; TRBD1 matches 9 bases. The germline V gene encodes CDR1 MNHNY and CDR2 SVGAGI (reference sequence). After removal of 5 bases from V and 5 bases from J, the junction contained 9 bases not matched to a gene. CDR3 length: 15 residues. CDR3 in amino acids: CASSHGDRGGETQYF. The CDR3 bases are TGTGCCAGCAGTCACGGTGACAGGGGGGGGGAGACCCAGTACTTC.

The gene calls are TRBV11-2 and TRBJ2-3, with D possibly being TRBD1 or TRBD2 (6 bases each). The CDR3 loop spans 15 amino acids. The V and J ends lost 4 bases and 5 bases respectively, with 16 bases between them. Germline V lookup: CDR1 SGHAT, CDR2 FQNNGV. CDR3 DNA: TGTGCCAGCAGCTCATCCGGGGGCCTGGTAGATACGCAGTATTTT. As protein: CASSSSGGLVDTQYF.

This clonotype was observed a handful of times. The rearrangement links TRBV14 to TRBJ1-4; no firm D call. Trimming shortened V by 0 bases and J by 4 bases, and 6 bases separated the two germline ends. The CDR3 extends over 14 amino acids. CDR1 and CDR2 (germline): SGHDN, FVKESK. The CDR3 loop reads CASSQDLINEKLFF. CDR3 bases: TGTGCCAGCAGCCAAGATCTGATTAATGAAAAACTGTTTTTT.

This clonotype appeared many times. The chain has TRBV4-3 and TRBJ2-5; D not certain. This CDR3 region has 15 residues. CDR1 is LGHNA and CDR2 is YSLEER in the germline V gene. V shed 0 bases and J shed 2 bases, with 10 bases lying between them. CDR3 nucleotides: TGCGCCAGCAGCCAAGATCTTCGGCAGCAAGAGACCCAGTACTTC. Protein product: CASSQDLRQQETQYF.

This clonotype was recorded a few times. The chain couples TRBV7-9 to TRBJ2-3; 12 positions match TRBD2. The CDR3 runs to 17 residues. The J segment lost 2 bases and the V segment lost 1 base, leaving 4 bases of the junction unmatched. Germline values: CDR1 SEHNR, CDR2 FQNEAQ (reference sequence). CDR3 DNA: TGTGCCAGCAGCTTAGGACTAGCGGGGGCCCCCACAGATACGCAGTATTTT. It specifies CASSLGLAGAPTDTQYF. Full variable domain (remainder filled in from reference TRBV7-9 and TRBJ2-3): DTGVSQNPRHKITKRGQNVTFRCDPISEHNRLYWYRQTLGQGPEFLTYFQNEAQLEKSRLLSDRFSAERPKGSFSTLEIQRTEQGDSAMYLCASSLGLAGAPTDTQYFGPGTRLTVL.

This chain uses TRBV29-1 with TRBJ2-3; the D is unclear. CDR1 is SQVTM and CDR2 is ANQGSEA in the germline V gene. V gave up 1 base and J gave up 2 bases, with 16 bases separating them. The CDR3 contains 16 residues. CDR3 region: CSVEVGEEILTDTQYF. CDR3 in DNA: TGCAGCGTTGAAGTGGGCGAGGAAATACTCACAGATACGCAGTATTTT.

This clonotype was seen more than once but under ten times. J is TRBJ2-1 and V is TRBV7-2, with D possibly matching TRBD1 (6 bases). Trimming cost V 5 bases and J 6 bases, with 17 bases left between them. The CDR3 has 15 amino acids. Germline CDR1 and CDR2: SGHTA and FQGNSA. The CDR3 coding sequence is TGTGCCAGCAGCCAACACCGAGACAGGCCCAATGAGCAGTTCTTC. It is translated as CASSQHRDRPNEQFF. Variable domain in full (rest from reference TRBV7-2 and TRBJ2-1): GAGVSQSPSNKVTEKGKDVELRCDPISGHTALYWYRQSLGQGLEFLIYFQGNSAPDKSGLPSDRFSAERTGGSVSTLTIQRTQQEDSAVYLCASSQHRDRPNEQFFGPGTRLTVL.

This clonotype was seen more than once but under ten times. The V gene is TRBV6-2 or TRBV6-3, the J gene TRBJ2-1, with D unclear. Germline CDR1 MNHEY, CDR2 SVGEGT. The CDR3 is made up of 20 amino acids. V was pared by 4 bases and J by 0 bases, with 25 bases between. For the CDR3, the DNA is TGTGCCAGCAGTTCAATCACACTCGGCCTCTCAGTGAGCTCCTACAATGAGCAGTTCTTC. Translated, it gives CASSSITLGLSVSSYNEQFF.

The chain couples TRBV7-2 to TRBJ2-7; 12 bases line up with TRBD2. The CDR3 runs to 14 residues. V was clipped by 5 bases and J by 4 bases; unmatched bases: 3. Per the germline V gene, CDR1 is SGHTA and CDR2 is FQGNSA. The CDR3 is CASSATSGGYEQYF. CDR3 sequence (DNA): TGTGCCAGCAGCGCGACTAGCGGGGGTTACGAGCAGTACTTC.